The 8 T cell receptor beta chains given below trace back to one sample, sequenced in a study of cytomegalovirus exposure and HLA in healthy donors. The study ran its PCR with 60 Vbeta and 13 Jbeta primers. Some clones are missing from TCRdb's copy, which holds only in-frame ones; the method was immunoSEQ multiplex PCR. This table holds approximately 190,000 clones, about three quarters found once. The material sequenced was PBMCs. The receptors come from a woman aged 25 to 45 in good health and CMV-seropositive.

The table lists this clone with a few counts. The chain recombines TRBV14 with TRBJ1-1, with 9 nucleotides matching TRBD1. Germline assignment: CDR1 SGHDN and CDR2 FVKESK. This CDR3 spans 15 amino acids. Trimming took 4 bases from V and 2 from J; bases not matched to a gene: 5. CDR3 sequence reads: CASSPRTGVNTEAFF. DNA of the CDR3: TGTGCCAGCAGCCCTAGGACAGGGGTTAACACTGAAGCTTTCTTT.

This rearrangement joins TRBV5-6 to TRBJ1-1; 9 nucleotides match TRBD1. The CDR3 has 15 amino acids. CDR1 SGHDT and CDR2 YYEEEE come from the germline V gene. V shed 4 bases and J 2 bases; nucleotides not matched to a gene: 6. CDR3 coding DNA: TGTGCCAGCAGCAGAGGGACAGGGCGTAACACTGAAGCTTTCTTT. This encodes CASSRGTGRNTEAFF.

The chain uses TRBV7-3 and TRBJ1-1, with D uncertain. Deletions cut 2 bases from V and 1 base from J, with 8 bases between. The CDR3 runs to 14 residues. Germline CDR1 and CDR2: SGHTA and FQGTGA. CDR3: CASSLGSGNTEAFF. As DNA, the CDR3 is TGTGCCAGCAGCTTAGGCAGCGGGAACACTGAAGCTTTCTTT. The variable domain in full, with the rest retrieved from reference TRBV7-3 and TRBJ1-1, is GAGVSQTPSNKVTEKGKYVELRCDPISGHTALYWYRQSLGQGPEFLIYFQGTGAADDSGLPNDRFFAVRPEGSVSTLKIQRTERGDSAVYLCASSLGSGNTEAFFGQGTRLTVV.

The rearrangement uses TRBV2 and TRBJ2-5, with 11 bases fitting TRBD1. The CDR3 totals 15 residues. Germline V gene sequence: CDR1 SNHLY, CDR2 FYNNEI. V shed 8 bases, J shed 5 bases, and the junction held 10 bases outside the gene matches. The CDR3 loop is CASSRGTGGLETQYF. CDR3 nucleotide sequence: TGTGCCAGCTCCCGGGGGACAGGGGGGTTGGAGACCCAGTACTTC.

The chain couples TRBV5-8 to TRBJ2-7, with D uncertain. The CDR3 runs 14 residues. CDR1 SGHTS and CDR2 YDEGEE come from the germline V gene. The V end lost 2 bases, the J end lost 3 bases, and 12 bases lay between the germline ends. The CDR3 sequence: CASSLDPGDYEQYF. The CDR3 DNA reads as TGTGCCAGCAGCTTAGATCCAGGCGACTACGAGCAGTACTTC.

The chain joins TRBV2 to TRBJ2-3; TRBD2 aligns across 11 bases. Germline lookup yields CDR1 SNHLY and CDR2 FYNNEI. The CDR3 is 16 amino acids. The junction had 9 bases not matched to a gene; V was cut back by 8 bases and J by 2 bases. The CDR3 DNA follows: TGTGCCAGCCGGGCTTTAGCGGGGGGGGTCACAGATACGCAGTATTTT. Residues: CASRALAGGVTDTQYF.

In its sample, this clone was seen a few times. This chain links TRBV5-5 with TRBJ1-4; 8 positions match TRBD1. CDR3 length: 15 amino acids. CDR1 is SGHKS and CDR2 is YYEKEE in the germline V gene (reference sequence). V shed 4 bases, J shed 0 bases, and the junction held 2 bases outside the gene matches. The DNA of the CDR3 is TGTGCCAGCAGCAAGGGACAGGCAACTAATGAAAAACTGTTTTTT. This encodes CASSKGQATNEKLFF.

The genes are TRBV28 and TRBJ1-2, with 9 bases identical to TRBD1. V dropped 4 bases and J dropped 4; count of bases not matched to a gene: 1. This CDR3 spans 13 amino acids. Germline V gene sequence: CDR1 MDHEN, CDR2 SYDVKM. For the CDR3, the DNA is TGTGCCAGCAGTTCGGGACAGGGCTATGGCTACACCTTC. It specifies CASSSGQGYGYTF.